The 5 T cell receptor beta chains below all came from one sample that was sequenced in a study of T cell responses to AZD1222 COVID-19 vaccine. Measured with immunoSEQ multiplex PCR; TCRdb has only the in-frame clones, and not every one. The repertoire holds 50,000 to 65,000 clones, with 81% as singletons. This material consisted of peripheral blood, taken 28 days after the second AZD1222 dose. The receptors shown here come from an adult who received the AZD1222 COVID-19 vaccine.

The gene calls are TRBV19 and TRBJ1-1, with D perhaps TRBD1 (6 bases). CDR1 is LNHDA, CDR2 SQIVND, per germline (reference sequence). V was pared by 7 bases and J by 4 bases, with 16 bases between. The CDR3 is 14 residues long. CDR3 region: CASITQPGATEAFF. The CDR3 coding sequence is TGTGCCAGTATCACCCAGCCAGGGGCCACTGAAGCTTTCTTT.

The rearrangement joins TRBV6-2 or TRBV6-3 to TRBJ2-2, with TRBD1 as a possible D gene (6 bases). Germline CDR1 MNHEY, CDR2 SVGEGT. This CDR3 is 13 amino acids long. Trimming stripped 6 bases from V and 4 bases from J, with 9 bases between. The CDR3 DNA sequence: TGTGCCAGCAGCCACAGGGTCACCGGGGAGCTGTTTTTT. Amino acid sequence: CASSHRVTGELFF.

The chain joins TRBV9 to TRBJ2-7, with 11 bases that match TRBD2. Trimming at V came to 2 bases and at J to 7 bases, leaving 2 bases not matched to a gene. The CDR3 has 13 amino acids. The germline V gene encodes CDR1 SGDLS and CDR2 YYNGEE. The CDR3 is CASSVSGRAEQYF. The CDR3 DNA sequence: TGTGCCAGCAGCGTTAGCGGGAGGGCTGAGCAGTACTTC.

This chain joins TRBV19 and TRBJ1-1; D not certain. V lost 1 base and J 1 base, leaving 16 bases between the germline ends. In germline, CDR1 is LNHDA, CDR2 SQIVND (reference sequence). This CDR3 spans 17 amino acids. In nucleotides, the CDR3 is TGTGCCAGTAGTATAGGGCTGGGGAGGCTGGGGAACACTGAAGCTTTCTTT. This gives the protein CASSIGLGRLGNTEAFF.

The chain combines TRBV7-2 with TRBJ2-2, with D perhaps matching TRBD2 (6 bases). Germline V CDR1 and CDR2: SGHTA, FQGNSA. This CDR3 contains 13 residues. The V end was cut by 2 bases, the J end by 6 bases, with 7 bases between. CDR3 amino acids: CASSLWGAGELFF. The CDR3 bases are TGTGCCAGCAGCTTATGGGGGGCCGGGGAGCTGTTTTTT.